These T cell receptor beta chains were read from a single sample in a study of liver allograft versus peripheral blood T cells. MiXCR, run by TCRdb on the reads, gives a single entry per CDR3 protein. The sample contains 5,000 to 6,500 distinct CDR3 sequences, approximately 16% of which appear only once. Receptors were obtained from a human patient who had a liver transplant. Some of these T cells may belong to the graft donor. Both conserved end residues are part of each CDR3. D genes are given only for firm matches. Size tells how often a clone was seen (once, few, many) or the class of an expanded clone, and some rows leave it out.

many	-	TRBJ2-7	TRBV28	TGTGCCAGCAGTTTGAAGAACGACTACGAGCAGTACTTC	CASSLKNDYEQYF
medium-sized	-	TRBJ2-1	TRBV29-1	TGCAGCGTTGAACTAGCTGAGTTGGGGGGTTGGGATGAGCAGTTCTTC	CSVELAELGGWDEQFF
-	-	TRBJ2-1	TRBV7-9	TGTGCCAGCAGCTCCGATGGATACAATGAGCAGTTCTTC	CASSSDGYNEQFF
few	TRBD1	TRBJ2-7	TRBV28	TGTGCCAGCAGCCACGGACAGGGCTACGAGCAGTACTTC	CASSHGQGYEQYF
-	-	TRBJ1-1	TRBV11-1	TGTGCCAGCAGCTTAGTGGGGACTGAAGCTTTCTTT	CASSLVGTEAFF
-	TRBD1	TRBJ1-2	TRBV7-9	TGTGCCAGCAGCCGGGGACAGGGCTATGGCTACACCTTC	CASSRGQGYGYTF
many	-	TRBJ1-1	TRBV6-5	TGTGCCAGCAGTTACAACTCGGACACTGAAGCTTTCTTT	CASSYNSDTEAFF
few	TRBD2	TRBJ2-3	TRBV5-1	TGCGCCAGCAGCTCCAGCGGGAGGGCCATAGATACGCAGTATTTT	CASSSSGRAIDTQYF
-	-	TRBJ2-7	TRBV27	TGTGCCAGCAGTGGGGCAGGGAGAAGAGGATACGAGCAGTACTTC	CASSGAGRRGYEQYF
-	-	TRBJ1-1	TRBV7-6	TGTGCCAGCAGCTTAGAAGGACAGATCATGAACACTGAAGCTTTCTTT	CASSLEGQIMNTEAFF
few	TRBD2	TRBJ2-5	TRBV19	TGTGCCAGTAGTATATTCTCGAGCGGGGGGGCCTCAGAGACCCAGTACTTC	CASSIFSSGGASETQYF
many	-	TRBJ2-5	TRBV7-2	TGTGCCAGCAGAGAAGACACGACTGTTCACCAAGAGACCCAGTACTTC	CASREDTTVHQETQYF
medium-sized	-	TRBJ1-2	TRBV5-4	TGTGCCAGCAGCTTAGGGCCCGTCGGGAGTAACTATGGCTACACCTTC	CASSLGPVGSNYGYTF
few	TRBD1	TRBJ2-1	TRBV20-1	TGCAGTGCTAGTAGACAGGGTAGGGTCTACAATGAGCAGTTCTTC	CSASRQGRVYNEQFF
-	-	TRBJ1-5	TRBV6-6	TGTGCCAGCAGTTACTCTGGCCCAGGCCCTGGCCAGCCCCAGCATTTT	CASSYSGPGPGQPQHF
medium-sized	-	TRBJ2-7	TRBV6-2/TRBV6-3	TGTGCCAGCAGTTACCCGCAGATGCTGAGCTCCTACGAGCAGTACTTC	CASSYPQMLSSYEQYF
-	-	TRBJ1-1	TRBV5-5	TGTGCCAGCAGCTTTAGGAGGAACACTGAAGCTTTCTTT	CASSFRRNTEAFF
-	-	TRBJ2-1	TRBV20-1	TGCAGTACCTGGAATTACAATGAGCAGTTCTTC	CSTWNYNEQFF
-	TRBD1	TRBJ1-6	TRBV12-3/TRBV12-4	TGTGCCAGCAGTTCACAGGGGTCACCCCTCCACTTT	CASSSQGSPLHF
medium-sized	-	TRBJ2-1	TRBV27	TGTGCCAGCAGTGTAACCATAATAGCGTATGAGCAGTTCTTC	CASSVTIIAYEQFF
-	-	TRBJ2-1	TRBV10-1	TGCGCCAGCTCTAGGTTCGGGTACAATGAGCAGTTCTTC	CASSRFGYNEQFF
many	-	TRBJ2-3	TRBV7-3	TGTGCCAGCAGCTTCAGTTATAACGGGGGCGGGACAGATACGCAGTATTTT	CASSFSYNGGGTDTQYF
many	-	TRBJ1-2	TRBV28	TGTGCCAGCAGTTTATTCCAGGGTATAAACTATGGCTACACCTTC	CASSLFQGINYGYTF
many	-	TRBJ2-3	TRBV7-9	TGTGCCAGCAGCTTAGCGGGAGGTGGGGCAGATACGCAGTATTTT	CASSLAGGGADTQYF